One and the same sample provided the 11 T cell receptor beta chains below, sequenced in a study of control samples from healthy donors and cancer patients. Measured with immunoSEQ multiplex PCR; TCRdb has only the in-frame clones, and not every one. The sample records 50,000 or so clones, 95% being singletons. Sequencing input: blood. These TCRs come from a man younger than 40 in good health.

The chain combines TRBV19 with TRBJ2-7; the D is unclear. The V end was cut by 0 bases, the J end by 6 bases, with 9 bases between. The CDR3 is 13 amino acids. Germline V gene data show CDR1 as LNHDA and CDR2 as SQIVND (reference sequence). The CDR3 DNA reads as TGTGCCAGTAGTATAGAGCCTGCAGGCGAGCAGTACTTC. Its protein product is CASSIEPAGEQYF.

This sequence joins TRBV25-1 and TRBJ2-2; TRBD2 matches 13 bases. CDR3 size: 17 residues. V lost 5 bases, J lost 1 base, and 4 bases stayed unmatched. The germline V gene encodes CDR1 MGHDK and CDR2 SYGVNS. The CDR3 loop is CASSPGLAGVNTGELFF. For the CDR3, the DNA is TGTGCCAGCAGTCCCGGACTAGCGGGAGTGAACACCGGGGAGCTGTTTTTT.

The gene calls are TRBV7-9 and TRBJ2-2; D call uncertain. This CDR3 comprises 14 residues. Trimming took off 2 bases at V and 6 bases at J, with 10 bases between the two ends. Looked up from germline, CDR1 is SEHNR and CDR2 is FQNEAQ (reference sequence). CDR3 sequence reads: CASSLLAVPGELFF. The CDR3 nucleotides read TGTGCCAGCAGCTTATTGGCCGTTCCCGGGGAGCTGTTTTTT.

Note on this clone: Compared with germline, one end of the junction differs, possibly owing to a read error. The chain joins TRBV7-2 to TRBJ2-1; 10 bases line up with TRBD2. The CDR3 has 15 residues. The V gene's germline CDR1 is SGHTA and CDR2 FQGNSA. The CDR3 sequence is CASSLELAGNNGQFF. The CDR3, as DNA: TGTGCCAGCAGCTTAGAACTAGCGGGGAACAATGGGCAGTTCTTC.

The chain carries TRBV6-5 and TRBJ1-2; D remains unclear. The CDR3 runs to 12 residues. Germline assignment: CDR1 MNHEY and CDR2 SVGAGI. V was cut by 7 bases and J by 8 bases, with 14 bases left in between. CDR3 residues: CASTSRVAGYTF. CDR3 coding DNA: TGTGCCAGCACTTCAAGGGTTGCAGGCTACACCTTC.

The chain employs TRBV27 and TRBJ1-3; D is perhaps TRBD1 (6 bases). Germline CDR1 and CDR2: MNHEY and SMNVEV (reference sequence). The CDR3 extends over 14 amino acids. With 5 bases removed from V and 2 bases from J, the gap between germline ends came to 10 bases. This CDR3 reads CASSHRVPGNTIYF. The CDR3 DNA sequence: TGTGCCAGCAGTCACAGGGTTCCTGGAAACACCATATATTTT.

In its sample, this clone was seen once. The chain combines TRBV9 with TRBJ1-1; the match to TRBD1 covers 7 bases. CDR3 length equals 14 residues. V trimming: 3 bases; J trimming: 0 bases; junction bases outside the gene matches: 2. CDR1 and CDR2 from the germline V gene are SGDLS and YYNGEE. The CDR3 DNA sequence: TGTGCCAGCAGCGCAGACAGGGTGAACACTGAAGCTTTCTTT. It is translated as CASSADRVNTEAFF.

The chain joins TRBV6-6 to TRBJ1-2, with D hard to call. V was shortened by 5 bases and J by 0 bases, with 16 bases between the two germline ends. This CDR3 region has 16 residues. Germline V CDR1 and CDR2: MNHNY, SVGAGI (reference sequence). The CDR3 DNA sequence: TGTGCCAGCAGTACCCCGGGCCGAGGAGCTAACTATGGCTACACCTTC. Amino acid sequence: CASSTPGRGANYGYTF.

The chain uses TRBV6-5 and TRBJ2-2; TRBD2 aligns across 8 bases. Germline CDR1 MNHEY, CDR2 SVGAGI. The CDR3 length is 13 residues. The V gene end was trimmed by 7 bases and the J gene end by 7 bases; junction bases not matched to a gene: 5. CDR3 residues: CASTGGPGGELFF. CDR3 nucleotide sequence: TGTGCCAGCACGGGAGGGCCTGGCGGGGAGCTGTTTTTT.

The DNA for the CDR3 is TGTGCCTGGAGGCGGTGGGGGGCCCTCCCCTTTGAGCAGTACTTC. Its protein product is CAWRRWGALPFEQYF. The chain recombines TRBV30 with TRBJ2-7; D assignment may be TRBD1 or TRBD2 (6 bases each). The CDR3 covers 15 residues. Germline V gives CDR1 GTSNPN, CDR2 SVGIG (reference sequence). Trimming took off 3 bases at V and 7 bases at J, with 22 bases between the two ends.

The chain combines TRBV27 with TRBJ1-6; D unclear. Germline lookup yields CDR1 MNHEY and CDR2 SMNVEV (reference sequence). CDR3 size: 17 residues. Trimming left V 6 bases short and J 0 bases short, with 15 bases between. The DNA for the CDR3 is TGTGCCAGCAGACCTCTGAGGCCTGACTCCTATAATTCACCCCTCCACTTT. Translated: CASRPLRPDSYNSPLHF.